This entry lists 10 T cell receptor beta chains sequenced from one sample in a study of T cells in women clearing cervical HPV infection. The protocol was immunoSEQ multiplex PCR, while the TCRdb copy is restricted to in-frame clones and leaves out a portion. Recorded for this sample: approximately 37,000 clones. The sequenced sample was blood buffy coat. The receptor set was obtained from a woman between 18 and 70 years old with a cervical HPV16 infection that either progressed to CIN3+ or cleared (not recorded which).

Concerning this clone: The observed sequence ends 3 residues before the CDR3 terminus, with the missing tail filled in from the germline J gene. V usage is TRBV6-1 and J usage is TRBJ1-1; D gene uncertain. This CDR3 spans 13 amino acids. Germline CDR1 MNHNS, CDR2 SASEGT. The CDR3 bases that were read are TGTGCCAGCAGTGCCCGGGTTTCCGTAGGA. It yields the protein CASSARVSVG. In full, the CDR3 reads CASSARVSVGAFF.

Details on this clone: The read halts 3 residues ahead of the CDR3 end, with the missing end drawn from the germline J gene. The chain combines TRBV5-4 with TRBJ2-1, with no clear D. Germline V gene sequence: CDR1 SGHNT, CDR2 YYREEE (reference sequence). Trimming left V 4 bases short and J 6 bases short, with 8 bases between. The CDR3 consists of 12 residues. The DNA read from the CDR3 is TGTGCCAGCAGCCCCGACTCCAATGAG. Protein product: CASSPDSNE. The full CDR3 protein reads CASSPDSNEQFF. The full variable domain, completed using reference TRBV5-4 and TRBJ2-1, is ETGVTQSPTHLIKTRGQQVTLRCSSQSGHNTVSWYQQALGQGPQFIFQYYREEENGRGNFPPRFSGLQFPNYSSELNVNALELDDSALYLCASSPDSNEQFFGPGTRLTVL.

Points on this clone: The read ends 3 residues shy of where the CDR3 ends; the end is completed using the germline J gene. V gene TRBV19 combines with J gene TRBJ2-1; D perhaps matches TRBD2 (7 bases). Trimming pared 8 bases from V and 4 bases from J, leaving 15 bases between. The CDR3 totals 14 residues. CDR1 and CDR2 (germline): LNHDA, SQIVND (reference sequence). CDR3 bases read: TGTGCCAGTTCGGGCGGGGGCGATTACAATGAG. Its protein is CASSGGGDYNE. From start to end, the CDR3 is CASSGGGDYNEQFF.

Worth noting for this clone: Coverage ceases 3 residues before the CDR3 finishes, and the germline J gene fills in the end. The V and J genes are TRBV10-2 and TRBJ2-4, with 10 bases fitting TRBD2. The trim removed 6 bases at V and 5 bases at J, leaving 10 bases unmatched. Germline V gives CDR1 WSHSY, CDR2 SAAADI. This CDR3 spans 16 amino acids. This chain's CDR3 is CASSRPGLASQNIQYF. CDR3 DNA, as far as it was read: TGCGCCAGCAGCCGACCGGGACTAGCGAGCCAAAACATT.

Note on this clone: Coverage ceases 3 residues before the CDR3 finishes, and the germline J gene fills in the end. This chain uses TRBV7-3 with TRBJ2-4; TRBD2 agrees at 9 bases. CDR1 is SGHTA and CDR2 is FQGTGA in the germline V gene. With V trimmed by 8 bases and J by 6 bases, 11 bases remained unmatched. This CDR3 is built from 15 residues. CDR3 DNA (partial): TGTGCCAGCTGGGGGACTAGCAAAGGGGGAAACATT. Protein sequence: CASWGTSKGGNI. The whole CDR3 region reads CASWGTSKGGNIQYF. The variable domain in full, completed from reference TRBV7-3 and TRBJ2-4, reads GAGVSQTPSNKVTEKGKYVELRCDPISGHTALYWYRQSLGQGPEFLIYFQGTGAADDSGLPNDRFFAVRPEGSVSTLKIQRTERGDSAVYLCASWGTSKGGNIQYFGAGTRLSVL.

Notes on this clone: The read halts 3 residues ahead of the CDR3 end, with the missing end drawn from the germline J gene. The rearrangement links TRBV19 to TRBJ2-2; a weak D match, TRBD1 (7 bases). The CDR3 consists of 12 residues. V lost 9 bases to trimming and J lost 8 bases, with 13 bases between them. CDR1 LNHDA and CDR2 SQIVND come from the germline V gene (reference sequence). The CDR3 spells CASTGDWGELFF. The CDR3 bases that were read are TGTGCCAGCACAGGGGACTGGGGGGAG.

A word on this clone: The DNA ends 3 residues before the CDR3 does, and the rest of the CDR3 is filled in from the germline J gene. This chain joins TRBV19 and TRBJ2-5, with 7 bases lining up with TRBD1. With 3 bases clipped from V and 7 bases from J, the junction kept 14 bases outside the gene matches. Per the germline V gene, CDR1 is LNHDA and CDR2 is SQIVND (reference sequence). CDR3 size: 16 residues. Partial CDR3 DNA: TGTGCCAGTAGTATTTCGGCTAACAGGGGCTTTGGGACC. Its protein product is CASSISANRGFGT. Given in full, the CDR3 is CASSISANRGFGTQYF.

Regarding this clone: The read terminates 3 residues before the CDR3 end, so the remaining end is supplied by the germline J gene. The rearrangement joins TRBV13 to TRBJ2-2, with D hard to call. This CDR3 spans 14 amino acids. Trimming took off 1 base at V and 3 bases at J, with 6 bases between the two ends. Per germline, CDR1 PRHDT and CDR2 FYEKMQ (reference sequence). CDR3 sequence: CASSLEGYTGELFF. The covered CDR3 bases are TGTGCCAGCAGCTTAGAAGGTTACACCGGGGAG.

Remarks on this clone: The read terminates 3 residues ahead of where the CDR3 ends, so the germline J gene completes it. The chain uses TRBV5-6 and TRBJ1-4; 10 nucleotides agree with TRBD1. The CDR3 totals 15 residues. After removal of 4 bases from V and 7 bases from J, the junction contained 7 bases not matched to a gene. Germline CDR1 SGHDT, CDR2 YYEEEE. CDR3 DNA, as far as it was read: TGTGCCAGCAGCCCCTCGGGACAGGGGAGTGAAAAA. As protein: CASSPSGQGSEK. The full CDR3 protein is CASSPSGQGSEKLFF.

The CDR3 region is CASRTGSNTGELFF. The CDR3 DNA, read in part, is TGTGCCAGTAGGACAGGATCGAACACCGGGGAG. The rearrangement joins TRBV19 to TRBJ2-2, with D maybe TRBD1 (6 bases). The CDR3 end falls 3 residues outside the read, so it is completed with the germline J gene. V lost 6 bases, J lost 0 bases, and 8 bases lay in between. CDR1 and CDR2 (germline): LNHDA, SQIVND (reference sequence). The CDR3 consists of 14 residues. The full variable domain, rest sourced from reference TRBV19 and TRBJ2-2, is DGGITQSPKYLFRKEGQNVTLSCEQNLNHDAMYWYRQDPGQGLRLIYYSQIVNDFQKGDIAEGYSVSREKKESFPLTVTSAQKNPTAFYLCASRTGSNTGELFFGEGSRLTVL.